Listed here are 5 T cell receptor beta chains from one sample, sequenced in a study of T-cell memory formation after mild COVID-19. In TCRdb, the 5' RACE reads were re-called with MiXCR into one record per CDR3 protein. The sample lists just over 350,000 distinct CDR3 sequences; about an eighth were seen once. Material for sequencing was PBMCs or a T cell subset sorted from them (not recorded which). Source of these receptors: a young man who had mild COVID-19 (a few samples of this study predate the infection). Cell type and time point are not known.

V is TRBV16 and J is TRBJ1-6; D is unresolved. Trimming removed 1 base at V and 0 bases at J, with 7 bases between. CDR3 length: 16 residues. CDR1 and CDR2 (germline): KGHSY, FQNENV. CDR3 protein: CASSQLGSSYNSPLHF. The CDR3 nucleotides read TGTGCCAGCAGCCAATTGGGGAGCTCCTATAATTCACCCCTCCACTTT.

A word on this clonotype: Germline is not matched at one junction end, which may reflect a read error. The chain recombines TRBV4-1 with TRBJ1-6, with 7 bases that match TRBD1. This CDR3 region has 15 residues. Germline V gene lookup returns CDR1 MGHRA and CDR2 YSYEKL. For the CDR3, the DNA is TGCGCCGGCAGCCTTCGGGGGACAGAACGATCACCCCTCCACTTT. Translating gives CAGSLRGTERSPLHF.

The V call is TRBV7-9, the J call TRBJ2-5, with D uncertain. Per germline, CDR1 SEHNR and CDR2 FQNEAQ (reference sequence). The CDR3 has 13 amino acids. V was cut by 3 bases and J by 5 bases, with 10 bases left in between. The CDR3 loop reads CASSLKGLETQYF. CDR3 nucleotide sequence: TGTGCCAGCAGCTTGAAGGGTTTGGAGACCCAGTACTTC.

This clonotype was seen a few times. The chain couples TRBV7-9 to TRBJ2-2; D gene uncertain. Germline V gives CDR1 SEHNR, CDR2 FQNEAQ (reference sequence). The ends were cut back, 5 bases at V and 8 bases at J, with 12 bases in the middle. The CDR3 extends over 13 amino acids. CDR3 nucleotides: TGTGCCAGCAGCCCCGGTCTTGGGGGGGAGCTGTTTTTT. Residues: CASSPGLGGELFF.

This clonotype ranks as medium-sized. This sequence joins TRBV5-6 and TRBJ2-5, with 7 bases that match TRBD1. J lost 5 bases, V lost 0 bases, and 4 bases had no gene match. From germline, CDR1 is SGHDT and CDR2 YYEEEE. This CDR3 has 14 residues. The CDR3 coding sequence is TGTGCCAGCAGCTTGGGCAGGGGGTATGAGACCCAGTACTTC. This codes for CASSLGRGYETQYF.